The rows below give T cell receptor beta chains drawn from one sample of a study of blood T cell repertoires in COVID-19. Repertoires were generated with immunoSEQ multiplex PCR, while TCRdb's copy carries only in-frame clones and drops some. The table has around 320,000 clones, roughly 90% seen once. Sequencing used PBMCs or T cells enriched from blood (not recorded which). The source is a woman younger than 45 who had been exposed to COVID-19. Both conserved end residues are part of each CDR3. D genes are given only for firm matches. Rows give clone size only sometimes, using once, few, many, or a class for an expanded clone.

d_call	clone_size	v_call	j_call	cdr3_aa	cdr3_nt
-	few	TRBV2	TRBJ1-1	CASNYEAEAFF	TGTGCCAGCAACTACGAGGCTGAAGCTTTCTTT
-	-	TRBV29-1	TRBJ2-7	CSVDWDKGYEQYF	TGCAGCGTTGATTGGGACAAGGGCTACGAGCAGTACTTC
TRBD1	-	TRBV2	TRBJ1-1	CASSERTGGYTEAFF	TGTGCCAGCAGCGAAAGGACAGGGGGCTACACTGAAGCTTTCTTT
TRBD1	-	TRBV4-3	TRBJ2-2	CASSQNRGLDTGELFF	TGCGCCAGCAGCCAGAACAGGGGGCTCGACACCGGGGAGCTGTTTTTT
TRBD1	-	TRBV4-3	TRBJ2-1	CASSGRDRPSWNEQFF	TGCGCCAGCAGCGGGCGGGACAGGCCGTCTTGGAATGAGCAGTTCTTC
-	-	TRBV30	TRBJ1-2	CAWSVPGIQYGYTF	TGTGCCTGGAGTGTACCCGGGATCCAGTATGGCTACACCTTC
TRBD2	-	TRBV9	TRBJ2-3	CASSVENGRGASGTDTQYF	TGTGCCAGCAGCGTAGAGAACGGGCGGGGGGCCTCGGGCACAGATACGCAGTATTTT
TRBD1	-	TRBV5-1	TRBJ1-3	CASSVTGISGNTIYF	TGCGCCAGCAGCGTGACAGGGATCTCTGGAAACACCATATATTTT
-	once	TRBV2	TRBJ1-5	CASKASVDSNQPQHF	TGTGCCAGCAAAGCGAGCGTCGATAGCAATCAGCCCCAGCATTTT
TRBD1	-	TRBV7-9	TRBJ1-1	CASSLALGQGYTEAFF	TGTGCCAGCAGCTTAGCACTAGGACAGGGCTACACTGAAGCTTTCTTT
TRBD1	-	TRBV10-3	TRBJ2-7	CAISEPGTGGHPRTLYEQYF	TGTGCCATCAGTGAGCCGGGGACAGGGGGCCATCCCCGGACACTCTACGAGCAGTACTTC
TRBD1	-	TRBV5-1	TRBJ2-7	CASSLGTGPYEQYF	TGCGCCAGCAGCTTGGGGACAGGGCCTTACGAGCAGTACTTC
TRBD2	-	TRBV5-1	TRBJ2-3	CASSIRGTSGAKLTDTQYF	TGCGCCAGCAGCATCAGAGGGACTAGCGGGGCCAAGCTCACAGATACGCAGTATTTT
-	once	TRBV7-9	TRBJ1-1	CASSLFSFGGQAEAFF	TGTGCCAGCAGCTTATTCTCGTTTGGTGGGCAGGCTGAAGCTTTCTTT
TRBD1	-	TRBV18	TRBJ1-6	CASSGTGNNSPLHF	TGTGCCAGCTCGGGGACAGGCAATAATTCACCCCTCCACTTT
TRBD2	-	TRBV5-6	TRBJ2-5	CASSLGPISGGYQETQYF	TGTGCCAGCAGCTTGGGCCCTATTAGCGGGGGGTACCAAGAGACCCAGTACTTC
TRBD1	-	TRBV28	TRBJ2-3	CASSPIGTGIMRDTQYF	TGTGCCAGCAGTCCTATCGGGACAGGGATTATGCGGGATACGCAGTATTTT
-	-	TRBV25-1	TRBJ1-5	CASQSGGGSNQPQHF	TGTGCCAGCCAAAGCGGGGGGGGAAGCAATCAGCCCCAGCATTTT
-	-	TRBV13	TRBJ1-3	CASSLAGHSGNTIYF	TGTGCCAGCAGCTTAGCAGGGCACTCTGGAAACACCATATATTTT
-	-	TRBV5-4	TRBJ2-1	CASSRDHGGDNEQFF	TGTGCCAGCAGTCGGGACCACGGGGGTGACAATGAGCAGTTCTTC
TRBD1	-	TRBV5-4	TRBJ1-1	CATGRQGVNTEAFF	TGTGCCACAGGTAGGCAGGGGGTAAACACTGAAGCTTTCTTT
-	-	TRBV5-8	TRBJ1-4	CASSTISEKLFF	TGTGCCAGCAGCACAATCAGTGAAAAACTGTTTTTT
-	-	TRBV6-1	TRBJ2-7	CASSEALTGAEQYF	TGTGCCAGCAGTGAGGCCCTAACAGGTGCCGAGCAGTACTTC
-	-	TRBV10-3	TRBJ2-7	CAISESAVTYEQYF	TGTGCCATCAGTGAGTCCGCGGTAACCTACGAGCAGTACTTC
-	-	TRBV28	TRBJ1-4	CASIGRIGEKLFF	TGTGCCAGCATTGGCAGGATCGGTGAAAAACTGTTTTTT
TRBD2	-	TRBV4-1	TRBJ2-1	CASSHSGGLAGVGQFF	TGCGCCAGCAGCCATTCGGGGGGTCTAGCGGGGGTAGGGCAGTTCTTC
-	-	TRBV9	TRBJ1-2	CASSQYEGEVYGYTF	TGTGCCAGCAGCCAATACGAGGGCGAAGTCTATGGCTACACCTTC
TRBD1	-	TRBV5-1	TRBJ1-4	CASSSTTGIDEKLFF	TGCGCCAGCAGCTCGACGACAGGGATCGATGAAAAACTGTTTTTT
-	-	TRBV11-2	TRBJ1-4	CASSRTGEKLFF	TGTGCCAGCAGTCGCACAGGGGAAAAACTGTTTTTT
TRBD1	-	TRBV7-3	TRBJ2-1	CASSLVGGHNNEQFF	TGTGCCAGCAGCTTGGTAGGGGGCCACAACAATGAGCAGTTCTTC
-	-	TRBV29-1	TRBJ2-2	CSVTGQNTGELFF	TGCAGCGTAACAGGGCAGAACACCGGGGAGCTGTTTTTT
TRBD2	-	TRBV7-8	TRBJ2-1	CASSFSPAGGPGGEQFF	TGTGCCAGCAGCTTCTCGCCCGCGGGGGGGCCGGGGGGTGAGCAGTTCTTC
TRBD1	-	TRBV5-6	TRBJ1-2	CASSLKGAGGYTF	TGTGCCAGCAGCTTAAAGGGGGCGGGTGGCTACACCTTC
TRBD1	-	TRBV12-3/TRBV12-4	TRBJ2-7	CATATGAAYEQYF	TGTGCCACCGCGACAGGGGCGGCCTACGAGCAGTACTTC
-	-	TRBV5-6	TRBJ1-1	CASSLNSEEAFF	TGTGCCAGCAGCTTGAACAGTGAGGAAGCTTTCTTT
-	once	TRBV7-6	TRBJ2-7	CASSRIVAGVIYEQYF	TGTGCCAGCAGCCGGATCGTCGCGGGCGTTATCTACGAGCAGTACTTC
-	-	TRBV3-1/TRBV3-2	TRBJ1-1	CASSQDMATEAFF	TGTGCCAGCAGCCAAGATATGGCCACTGAAGCTTTCTTT
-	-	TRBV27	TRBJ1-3	CASSLHSSGNTIYF	TGTGCCAGCAGTTTACACAGCTCTGGAAACACCATATATTTT
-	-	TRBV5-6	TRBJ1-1	CASSLWGGTEAFF	TGTGCCAGCAGCTTGTGGGGGGGCACTGAAGCTTTCTTT
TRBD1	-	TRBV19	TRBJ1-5	CASSIGPGQGRQPQHF	TGTGCCAGTAGTATAGGGCCGGGACAGGGCAGGCAGCCCCAGCATTTT